This is a list of T cell receptor beta chains from one sample in a study of cytomegalovirus exposure and HLA in healthy donors. Sequencing used immunoSEQ multiplex PCR; TCRdb keeps in-frame clones, though not all of them. The table lists some 47,000 clones, with 2.1% in the top ten. Material: PBMCs. Every receptor here comes from a woman aged 40 to 50 in good health and CMV-seronegative. Each CDR3 is given with its conserved first and last residue. The D gene is left open where the match is weak.

d_call: -
v_call: TRBV7-2
j_call: TRBJ2-2
cdr3_aa: CASSLDMRPGELFF
cdr3_nt: TGTGCCAGCAGCTTGGACATGCGCCCCGGGGAGCTGTTTTTT

d_call: -
v_call: TRBV30
j_call: TRBJ1-1
cdr3_aa: CAWSGGESTEAFF
cdr3_nt: TGTGCCTGGAGCGGCGGGGAGAGCACTGAAGCTTTCTTT

d_call: TRBD1
v_call: TRBV5-6
j_call: TRBJ1-6
cdr3_aa: CASSYDRGNSPLHF
cdr3_nt: TGTGCCAGCAGCTACGACAGGGGCAATTCACCCCTCCACTTT

d_call: TRBD2
v_call: TRBV14
j_call: TRBJ2-1
cdr3_aa: CASSQGWGGSSDNEQFF
cdr3_nt: TGTGCCAGCAGCCAAGGTTGGGGCGGGAGCTCCGACAATGAGCAGTTCTTC

d_call: -
v_call: TRBV5-5
j_call: TRBJ1-2
cdr3_aa: CASSLATGSEGYTF
cdr3_nt: TGTGCCAGCAGCTTGGCGACCGGGAGCGAGGGCTACACCTTC

d_call: -
v_call: TRBV9
j_call: TRBJ1-4
cdr3_aa: CASSPRWQGNEKLFF
cdr3_nt: TGTGCCAGCAGCCCCCGGTGGCAGGGTAATGAAAAACTGTTTTTT

d_call: -
v_call: TRBV6-1
j_call: TRBJ1-1
cdr3_aa: CASSEMANTEAFF
cdr3_nt: TGTGCCAGCAGTGAGATGGCCAACACTGAAGCTTTCTTT

d_call: -
v_call: TRBV7-8
j_call: TRBJ2-1
cdr3_aa: CASSQLERGKGEQFF
cdr3_nt: TGTGCCAGCAGCCAACTTGAAAGGGGTAAGGGTGAGCAGTTCTTC

d_call: TRBD1
v_call: TRBV5-1
j_call: TRBJ2-7
cdr3_aa: CASSTARQGDEQYF
cdr3_nt: TGCGCCAGCAGCACTGCACGACAGGGTGACGAGCAGTACTTC

d_call: TRBD1
v_call: TRBV7-9
j_call: TRBJ2-3
cdr3_aa: CASSPQGVSTDTQYF
cdr3_nt: TGTGCCAGCAGCCCCCAGGGGGTTAGCACAGATACGCAGTATTTT

d_call: TRBD2
v_call: TRBV5-4
j_call: TRBJ2-1
cdr3_aa: CASSFSGGNDNEQFF
cdr3_nt: TGTGCCAGCAGCTTTAGCGGGGGGAACGACAATGAGCAGTTCTTC

d_call: TRBD2
v_call: TRBV29-1
j_call: TRBJ2-3
cdr3_aa: CSVQGGLGTRADTQYF
cdr3_nt: TGCAGCGTCCAAGGGGGACTAGGGACTAGGGCAGATACGCAGTATTTT

d_call: -
v_call: TRBV6-5
j_call: TRBJ2-7
cdr3_aa: CASSFRLNVGSYEQYF
cdr3_nt: TGTGCCAGCAGTTTCAGGCTGAACGTTGGGTCCTACGAGCAGTACTTC

d_call: -
v_call: TRBV30
j_call: TRBJ2-1
cdr3_aa: CAWSTPGYQNNEQFF
cdr3_nt: TGTGCCTGGAGTACCCCCGGGTACCAAAACAATGAGCAGTTCTTC

d_call: -
v_call: TRBV5-6
j_call: TRBJ2-7
cdr3_aa: CASSLSGRVYEQYF
cdr3_nt: TGTGCCAGCAGCTTGTCCGGTCGGGTATACGAGCAGTACTTC

d_call: TRBD1
v_call: TRBV13
j_call: TRBJ1-1
cdr3_aa: CASSFNRGRVNTEAFF
cdr3_nt: TGTGCCAGCAGCTTCAACAGGGGGCGGGTGAACACTGAAGCTTTCTTT

d_call: -
v_call: TRBV5-1
j_call: TRBJ2-5
cdr3_aa: CASSLFSKETQYF
cdr3_nt: TGCGCCAGCAGCTTATTCAGTAAAGAGACCCAGTACTTC

d_call: -
v_call: TRBV30
j_call: TRBJ2-1
cdr3_aa: CAWSVQTYNEQFF
cdr3_nt: TGTGCCTGGAGTGTACAGACCTACAATGAGCAGTTCTTC

d_call: TRBD1
v_call: TRBV2
j_call: TRBJ1-5
cdr3_aa: CASSAPATGGSQHF
cdr3_nt: TGTGCCAGCAGCGCACCGGCAACAGGGGGATCCCAGCATTTT

d_call: -
v_call: TRBV5-1
j_call: TRBJ2-7
cdr3_aa: CASSLRSGSGDEQYF
cdr3_nt: TGCGCCAGCAGCTTACGTTCCGGGAGCGGCGACGAGCAGTACTTC

d_call: -
v_call: TRBV5-4
j_call: TRBJ2-3
cdr3_aa: CASSTASTQYF
cdr3_nt: TGTGCCAGCAGCACTGCATCTACGCAGTATTTT

d_call: TRBD1
v_call: TRBV5-1
j_call: TRBJ1-2
cdr3_aa: CASSPGQGGTYGYTF
cdr3_nt: TGCGCCAGCAGCCCGGGACAGGGAGGTACCTATGGCTACACCTTC

d_call: -
v_call: TRBV6-5
j_call: TRBJ1-2
cdr3_aa: CASSYLPPWAGGGYTF
cdr3_nt: TGTGCCAGCAGTTACCTCCCCCCCTGGGCGGGAGGGGGCTACACCTTC

d_call: TRBD1
v_call: TRBV14
j_call: TRBJ1-1
cdr3_aa: CASSQRQGAGTEAFF
cdr3_nt: TGTGCCAGCAGCCAACGACAGGGGGCCGGCACTGAAGCTTTCTTT

d_call: -
v_call: TRBV21-1
j_call: TRBJ2-2
cdr3_aa: CASIPVQGGGTGELFF
cdr3_nt: TGTGCCAGCATCCCAGTCCAGGGAGGGGGCACCGGGGAGCTGTTTTTT

d_call: -
v_call: TRBV2
j_call: TRBJ1-4
cdr3_aa: CASHPGLTTNEKLFF
cdr3_nt: TGTGCCAGCCACCCGGGACTGACAACTAATGAAAAACTGTTTTTT

d_call: -
v_call: TRBV27
j_call: TRBJ2-7
cdr3_aa: CASSLSQVGPYEQYF
cdr3_nt: TGTGCCAGCAGTTTATCGCAGGTAGGCCCCTACGAGCAGTACTTC

d_call: -
v_call: TRBV5-1
j_call: TRBJ1-1
cdr3_aa: CASSPGGRENTEAFF
cdr3_nt: TGCGCCAGCAGCCCCGGGGGACGGGAGAACACTGAAGCTTTCTTT

d_call: TRBD2
v_call: TRBV7-2
j_call: TRBJ2-1
cdr3_aa: CASSRASGRGHEQFF
cdr3_nt: TGTGCCAGCAGCCGAGCTAGCGGGAGAGGTCATGAGCAGTTCTTC